Below, 23 T cell receptor beta chains from the same sample are listed, as sequenced in a study of blood T cell repertoires in COVID-19. Using immunoSEQ multiplex PCR, the repertoire was profiled, and TCRdb retains in-frame clones only, with some absent. The sample lists around 75,000 clones, nearly 90% occurring once. Sequences were obtained from peripheral blood. The receptor source for this set is a middle-aged man with acute or convalescent COVID-19.

This clone was found once. J is TRBJ1-3 and V is TRBV19; D gene ambiguous. The CDR3 sequence is 16 residues long. Germline V gene lookup returns CDR1 LNHDA and CDR2 SQIVND (reference sequence). V was trimmed by 3 bases and J by 2 bases, leaving 14 bases between them. CDR3 sequence reads: CASSIGDPLAGNTIYF. CDR3 in DNA: TGTGCCAGTAGTATTGGAGATCCGCTGGCTGGAAACACCATATATTTT.

The chain links TRBV9 to TRBJ1-5; D remains ambiguous. V was trimmed by 3 bases and J by 0 bases, leaving 10 bases between them. Germline V gene data show CDR1 as SGDLS and CDR2 as YYNGEE. CDR3 length: 15 amino acids. The DNA for the CDR3 is TGTGCCAGCAGCGCATCACAGAGTAGCAATCAGCCCCAGCATTTT. Translation gives CASSASQSSNQPQHF.

This chain joins TRBV2 and TRBJ2-7, with D perhaps matching TRBD2 (7 bases). CDR1 SNHLY and CDR2 FYNNEI come from the germline V gene. CDR3 length: 12 amino acids. V dropped 7 bases and J dropped 5 bases, with 12 bases sitting between them. The CDR3 is CASNGGQDEQYF. The CDR3 DNA is TGTGCCAGCAACGGGGGGCAGGACGAGCAGTACTTC.

The V gene is TRBV27, the J gene TRBJ2-4; 12 bases match TRBD2. Germline V gene data show CDR1 as MNHEY and CDR2 as SMNVEV (reference sequence). V shed 7 bases, J shed 6 bases, and the junction held 4 bases outside the gene matches. CDR3 size: 14 residues. In DNA form, the CDR3 reads TGTGCCAGCACCTCGACTAGCGGGGGAAACATTCAGTACTTC. Amino acid sequence: CASTSTSGGNIQYF.

The count of this clone is one. V and J are TRBV5-1 and TRBJ2-5, with a possible D match to TRBD2 (5 bases). Germline CDR1 and CDR2: SGHRS and YFSETQ. Trimming left V 2 bases short and J 3 bases short, with 17 bases between. There are 16 residues in the CDR3. For the CDR3, the DNA is TGCGCCAGCAGCTTTGGGCCGGCGGACGGGAAAGAGACCCAGTACTTC. This sequence encodes CASSFGPADGKETQYF.

V is TRBV14 and J is TRBJ2-2; 11 bases match TRBD2. Germline loops: CDR1 SGHDN, CDR2 FVKESK. The CDR3 length is 21 residues. J was trimmed by 1 base and V by 0 bases; bases with no gene match: 13. CDR3 sequence reads: CASSQDVTSGKGIWNTGELFF. For the CDR3, the DNA is TGTGCCAGCAGCCAAGATGTGACTAGCGGGAAAGGAATTTGGAACACCGGGGAGCTGTTTTTT. The full variable domain, rest sourced from reference TRBV14 and TRBJ2-2, is EAGVTQFPSHSVIEKGQTVTLRCDPISGHDNLYWYRRVMGKEIKFLLHFVKESKQDESGMPNNRFLAERTGGTYSTLKVQPAELEDSGVYFCASSQDVTSGKGIWNTGELFFGEGSRLTVL.

The chain couples TRBV14 to TRBJ2-5; 13 bases match TRBD2. Germline CDR1 SGHDN, CDR2 FVKESK. Trimming at V came to 1 base and at J to 3 bases, leaving 5 bases not matched to a gene. The CDR3 has 17 amino acids. In DNA, the CDR3 is TGTGCCAGCAGCCAAGGCGCGACTAGCGGGAGGAAAGAGACCCAGTACTTC. Amino acids: CASSQGATSGRKETQYF.

V and J are TRBV19 and TRBJ2-1; 12 bases are shared with TRBD2. The CDR3 has 15 residues. Germline CDR1 reads LNHDA; CDR2 reads SQIVND (reference sequence). V lost 4 bases and J lost 5; bases outside the gene matches: 3. CDR3 nucleotides: TGTGCCAGTAGTAACGGACTAGCGGGAAACAATGAGCAGTTCTTC. This encodes CASSNGLAGNNEQFF.

The chain joins TRBV9 to TRBJ2-7; TRBD1 is a possible D gene (6 bases). Germline V CDR1 and CDR2: SGDLS, YYNGEE. The CDR3 is 15 amino acids. Trimming took 4 bases from V and 3 from J, leaving 17 bases between them. The DNA for the CDR3 is TGTGCCAGCAGCCCAAGGGACACTCTAAACTACGAGCAGTACTTC. This gives the protein CASSPRDTLNYEQYF.

The chain is built from TRBV9 and TRBJ2-1; 13 bases are a match to TRBD2. CDR3 length: 16 amino acids. After removal of 6 bases from V and 5 bases from J, the junction contained 8 bases not matched to a gene. Germline CDR1 SGDLS, CDR2 YYNGEE. DNA for the CDR3: TGTGCCAGCACCCGACTAGCGGGAGGCCTCAACAATGAGCAGTTCTTC. Protein sequence: CASTRLAGGLNNEQFF. The whole variable domain, filled in from reference TRBV9 and TRBJ2-1, reads DSGVTQTPKHLITATGQRVTLRCSPRSGDLSVYWYQQSLDQGLQFLIQYYNGEERAKGNILERFSAQQFPDLHSELNLSSLELGDSALYFCASTRLAGGLNNEQFFGPGTRLTVL.

The chain carries TRBV6-5 and TRBJ2-3; TRBD2 agrees at 7 bases. The CDR3 totals 15 residues. From germline, CDR1 is MNHEY and CDR2 SVGAGI. The V segment lost 2 bases and the J segment 2 bases; nucleotides outside the gene matches: 4. Here the CDR3 reads CASSYAAGVTDTQYF. The CDR3 DNA reads as TGTGCCAGCAGTTACGCGGCGGGAGTCACAGATACGCAGTATTTT.

The V and J genes are TRBV10-2 and TRBJ1-3; 8 positions match TRBD1. V shed 6 bases and J 6 bases; nucleotides not matched to a gene: 7. Germline loops: CDR1 WSHSY, CDR2 SAAADI. The CDR3 extends over 14 amino acids. CDR3 nucleotide sequence: TGCGCCAGCAGACACGGACAGGGCCAAAACACCATATATTTT. Its protein is CASRHGQGQNTIYF.

The genes are TRBV2 and TRBJ2-1; tentative D call: TRBD2 (5 bases). V dropped 2 bases and J dropped 4 bases, with 6 bases sitting between them. The CDR3 is 13 residues long. From germline, CDR1 is SNHLY and CDR2 FYNNEI. CDR3 DNA: TGTGCCAGCAGTGAACCGGGGTACAATGAGCAGTTCTTC. This gives the protein CASSEPGYNEQFF.

The V and J genes are TRBV11-2 and TRBJ2-5; 9 bases fit TRBD1. Germline lookup yields CDR1 SGHAT and CDR2 FQNNGV. This CDR3 comprises 15 residues. V lost 5 bases to trimming and J lost 5 bases; unmatched junction nucleotides: 9. CDR3 in DNA: TGTGCCAGCAGCACAGGGGGCGGGGTGGTGGAGACCCAGTACTTC. This encodes CASSTGGGVVETQYF.

The rearrangement uses TRBV11-3 and TRBJ1-4; 8 nucleotides match TRBD1. The junction had 9 bases not matched to a gene; V was cut back by 5 bases and J by 7 bases. The germline gives CDR1 SGHNT, CDR2 YENEEA. This CDR3 is built from 15 residues. This CDR3 reads CASSPGTGLGEKLFF. CDR3 bases: TGTGCCAGCAGCCCCGGGACAGGCCTCGGTGAAAAACTGTTTTTT.

This sequence joins TRBV19 and TRBJ2-6; TRBD1 matches at 7 bases. Germline assignment: CDR1 LNHDA and CDR2 SQIVND (reference sequence). V dropped 5 bases and J dropped 0; count of bases not matched to a gene: 13. This CDR3 is built from 19 residues. DNA of the CDR3: TGTGCCAGTAGTCTACGACAGGGCATGAAGGACTCTGGGGCCAACGTCCTGACTTTC. Protein product: CASSLRQGMKDSGANVLTF.

This clone was found a few times. This sequence joins TRBV27 and TRBJ2-1; perhaps TRBD1 as D (6 bases). The CDR3 has 16 residues. Germline V gene data show CDR1 as MNHEY and CDR2 as SMNVEV (reference sequence). V was trimmed by 4 bases and J by 5 bases, leaving 18 bases between them. The DNA for the CDR3 is TGTGCCAGCAGTTCTCTGGAGTGGGGGCTTGACAATGAGCAGTTCTTC. Its protein is CASSSLEWGLDNEQFF.

V gene TRBV11-2 combines with J gene TRBJ2-1; 7 bases are shared with TRBD1. This CDR3 is 16 amino acids long. Germline lookup yields CDR1 SGHAT and CDR2 FQNNGV. Trimming at V came to 1 base and at J to 2 bases, leaving 5 bases not matched to a gene. CDR3 amino acids: CASSLVGRGTYNEQFF. CDR3 coding DNA: TGTGCCAGCAGCTTAGTGGGCAGGGGGACCTACAATGAGCAGTTCTTC.

The rearrangement joins TRBV5-1 to TRBJ2-5; D possibly corresponds to TRBD1 (6 bases). Trimming removed 3 bases at V and 1 base at J, with 13 bases between. The CDR3 runs to 15 residues. Germline V gene data show CDR1 as SGHRS and CDR2 as YFSETQ. The CDR3 sequence is CASSYTGHPQETQYF. DNA of the CDR3: TGCGCCAGCAGCTACACGGGACACCCCCAAGAGACCCAGTACTTC.

The chain recombines TRBV6-5 with TRBJ2-5; 9 positions match TRBD1. The germline V gene has CDR1 MNHEY and CDR2 SVGAGI. This CDR3 region has 16 residues. After removal of 2 bases from V and 5 bases from J, the junction contained 9 bases not matched to a gene. The chain's CDR3 is CASSYGWKGTGETQYF. CDR3 nucleotide sequence: TGTGCCAGCAGTTACGGTTGGAAGGGGACAGGGGAGACCCAGTACTTC.

This clone was seen a single time. The chain employs TRBV10-2 and TRBJ2-7; 7 bases fit TRBD1. The J segment lost 5 bases and the V segment lost 6 bases, leaving 4 bases of the junction unmatched. Germline-derived CDR1 and CDR2 are WSHSY and SAAADI. The CDR3 has 12 amino acids. CDR3 nucleotide sequence: TGCGCCAGCAGCTACAGGGGACACGAGCAGTACTTC. Translated, it gives CASSYRGHEQYF.

This clone has only a few counts. V usage is TRBV4-2 and J usage is TRBJ2-2; D gene ambiguous. Germline V gene lookup returns CDR1 LGHNA and CDR2 YNFKEQ. The V gene lost 1 base and the J gene lost 5 bases, with 5 bases spanning the gap. This CDR3 has 13 residues. The CDR3 is CASSQVLTGELFF. CDR3 sequence (DNA): TGTGCCAGCAGCCAAGTTCTGACCGGGGAGCTGTTTTTT.

This chain uses TRBV10-1 with TRBJ2-7; 11 nucleotides align to TRBD2. This CDR3 contains 15 residues. Per germline, CDR1 WNHNN and CDR2 SYGVQD (reference sequence). With V trimmed by 5 bases and J by 3 bases, 6 bases remained unmatched. In DNA form, the CDR3 reads TGCGCCAGCAGTAAAATAGCGGGAGGGAGCTACGAGCAGTACTTC. Translation gives CASSKIAGGSYEQYF.